This T cell receptor beta chain comes out of a study of tumor and adjacent non-tumor tissue in lung cancer. Overall study context: Each sample yielded a few million productive TCRbeta reads on average. The study's findings and limits: Tumor repertoires had a smaller top 100 clone share than normal lung. Significantly higher TCR diversity was found in tumor than normal lung. Higher tumor TCR diversity was associated with shorter survival.

The template was RNA from unsorted bulk tissue. More than 3 cm separated this lung sample from the edge of the tumor. A modified ARM-PCR protocol with three rounds of nested PCR amplified TCRbeta. TCRdb called the multiplex PCR reads again in MiXCR, with one record for every CDR3 protein. This table has 90,000 to 100,000 distinct CDR3 sequences, more than 80% appearing once. The CDR3 spans 13 residues. The germline CDR1 and CDR2 sequences are SGHAT and FQNNGV. As to this clonotype: Antigen: not known. Germline is not matched at one junction end, which may reflect a read error.

The origin of this receptor is a man in his fifties or sixties with small cell lung cancer. V gene TRBV11-2 combines with J gene TRBJ2-1; possibly TRBD2 for D (5 bases). The sample taken for sequencing was distant non-tumor lung tissue. This CDR3 reads CASSIDSLAGLFF. The CDR3, as DNA: TGTGCCAGCAGCATAGATTCGCTAGCAGGTCTATTCTTC.